The sample holds a few counts of the clone carrying this TCR beta chain. TCRdb analysed the reads with MiXCR anew, one entry per CDR3 protein. The repertoire holds 500,000 or so distinct CDR3 sequences, with about 17% as singletons. This sample was included in a study of T cell repertoires in cytomegalovirus infection. The trim removed 1 base at V and 2 bases at J, leaving 5 bases unmatched. This CDR3 has 17 amino acids. In germline, CDR1 is SGHNT, CDR2 YYREEE (reference sequence). The chain combines TRBV5-4 with TRBJ2-3; 12 nucleotides line up with TRBD2. The sequenced material came from CD8+ T cells from PBMCs. This clonotype was obtained from a human donor in good health (CMV status not recorded). Some clones in this sample may be carry-over from other donors' samples. CDR3 bases: TGTGCCAGCAGCTTGCAACTAGCGGGAGGCCCCACAGATACGCAGTATTTT. It yields the protein CASSLQLAGGPTDTQYF.